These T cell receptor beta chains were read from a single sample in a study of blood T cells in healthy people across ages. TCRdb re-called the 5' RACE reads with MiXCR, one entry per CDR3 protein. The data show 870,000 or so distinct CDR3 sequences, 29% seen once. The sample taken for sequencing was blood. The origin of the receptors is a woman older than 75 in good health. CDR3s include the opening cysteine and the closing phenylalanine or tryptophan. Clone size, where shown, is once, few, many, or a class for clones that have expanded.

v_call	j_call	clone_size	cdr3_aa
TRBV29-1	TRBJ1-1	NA	CSVVRGGANTEAFF
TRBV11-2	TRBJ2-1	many	CASRGYRGSYNEQFF
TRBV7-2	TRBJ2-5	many	CASSLEGRVRQETQYF
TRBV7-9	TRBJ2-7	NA	CASRVGGGYEQYF
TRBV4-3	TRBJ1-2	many	CASSQETGFGNYGYTF
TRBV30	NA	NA	CAWNEIPAYEQYF
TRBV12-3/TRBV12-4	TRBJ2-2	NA	CASSFGAGNTGELFF
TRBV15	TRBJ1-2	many	CATSRAHPDRLVNYGYTF
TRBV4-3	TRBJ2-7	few	CASSPMEGAGYEQYF
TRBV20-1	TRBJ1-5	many	CSARDRGSNQPQHF
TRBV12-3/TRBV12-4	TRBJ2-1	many	CASSTDRVYNEQFF
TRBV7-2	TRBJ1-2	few	CASRSGGVVNGYTF
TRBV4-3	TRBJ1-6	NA	CASSQSSAGPLHF
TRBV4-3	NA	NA	CASSQDGLGSTYNEQYF
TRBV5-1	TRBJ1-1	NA	CASSVQGQGAAEAFF
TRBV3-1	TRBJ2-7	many	CASSHGLYEQYF
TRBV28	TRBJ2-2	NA	CASSWAGNTGELFF
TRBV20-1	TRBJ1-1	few	CSAIPGPMNTEAFF
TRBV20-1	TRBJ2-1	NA	CSAPRDGGEDEQFF
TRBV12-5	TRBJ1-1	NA	CASGLGQGNTEAFF
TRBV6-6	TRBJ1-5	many	CASSSRESNNQPQHF
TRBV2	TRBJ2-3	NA	CASSVGRTGDTQYF
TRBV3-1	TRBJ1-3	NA	CAGSPTGGGNTIYF
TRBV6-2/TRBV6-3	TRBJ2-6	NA	CASRSSGADVLTF
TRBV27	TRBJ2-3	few	CASSPLLRAVVDTQYF
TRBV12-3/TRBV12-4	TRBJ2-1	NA	CASSPNLAVYNEQFF
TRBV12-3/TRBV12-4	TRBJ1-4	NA	CASSFRQRGNEKLFF
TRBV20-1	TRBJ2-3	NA	CSANYRGLSTDTQYF
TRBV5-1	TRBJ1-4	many	CASSSHGVTNEKLFF
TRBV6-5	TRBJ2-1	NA	CASASGLSSYNEQFF
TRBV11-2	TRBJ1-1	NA	CASSLGQPGVTEAFF
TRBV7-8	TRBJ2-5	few	CASSLEFQTGDQYF
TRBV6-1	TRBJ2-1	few	CASSELGSVDEQFF
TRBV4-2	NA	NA	CASSQEDLPAHEQYF
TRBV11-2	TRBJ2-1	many	CASSARTESYNEQFF
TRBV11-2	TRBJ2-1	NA	CASSLRWGGEQFF
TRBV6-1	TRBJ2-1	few	CASSRTGVRAEQFF
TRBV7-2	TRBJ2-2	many	CASSFLGYTGELFF
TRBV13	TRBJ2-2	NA	CASSPSWTGTNTGELFF
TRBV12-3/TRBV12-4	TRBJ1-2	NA	CASSSTGKGQVVGYTF
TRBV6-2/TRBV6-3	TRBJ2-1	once	CASSGTGRGNGQFF
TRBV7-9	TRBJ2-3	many	CASSLLGAGDTQYF
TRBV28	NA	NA	CASSFSSGGAGETQYF
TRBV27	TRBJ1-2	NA	CASRDVNNYGYTF
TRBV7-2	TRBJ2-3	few	CASSLAPGTSGGQNTQYF
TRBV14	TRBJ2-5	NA	CASSHYGETQYF
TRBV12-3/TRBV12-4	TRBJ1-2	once	CASSLGLGYSYTF
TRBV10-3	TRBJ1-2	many	CAISASSKGSAYGYTF